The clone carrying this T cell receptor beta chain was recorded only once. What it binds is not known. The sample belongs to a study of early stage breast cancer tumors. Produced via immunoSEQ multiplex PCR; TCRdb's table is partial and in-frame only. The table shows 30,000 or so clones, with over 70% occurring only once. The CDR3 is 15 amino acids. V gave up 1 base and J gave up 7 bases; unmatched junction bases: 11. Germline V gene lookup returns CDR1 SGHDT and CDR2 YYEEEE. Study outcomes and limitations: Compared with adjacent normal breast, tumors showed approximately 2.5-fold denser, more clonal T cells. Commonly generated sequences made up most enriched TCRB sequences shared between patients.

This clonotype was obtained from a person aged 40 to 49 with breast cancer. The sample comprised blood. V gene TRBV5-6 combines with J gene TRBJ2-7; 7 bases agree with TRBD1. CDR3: CASSLLTGVIGEQYF. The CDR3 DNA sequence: TGTGCCAGCAGCTTGTTAACAGGGGTTATTGGTGAGCAGTACTTC.